This record looks at one T cell receptor (beta chain) sequence and its context. Unmatched junction bases numbered 2, after V lost 7 bases and J lost 2 bases. CDR1 is SNHLY and CDR2 is FYNNEI in the germline V gene. This CDR3 has 13 residues. This sample was included in a study of blood T cell repertoires in COVID-19. TCRdb's table, derived via immunoSEQ multiplex PCR, lists solely in-frame clones and lacks some. The repertoire has approximately 190,000 clones, 88% of them found once; the top ten carry around 2.3%. V is TRBV2 and J is TRBJ1-3; TRBD1 matches 7 bases. This receptor was obtained from a man in his sixties or seventies with active or convalescent COVID-19. The source material was peripheral blood. The chain's CDR3 is CASIRGPGNTIYF. The DNA of the CDR3 is TGTGCCAGCATTAGGGGGCCTGGAAACACCATATATTTT.